Sequencing of this T cell receptor beta chain was carried out in a study of blood T cell repertoires in COVID-19. Study-wide background: Both acute and convalescent COVID-19 samples were obtained from the United States, Italy and Spain. PBMCs, B-cell-depleted T cells, or T cells provided the cDNA or gDNA that made up the material.

The CDR3 is made up of 14 amino acids. Germline CDR1 reads MDHEN; CDR2 reads SYDVKM. V dropped 5 bases and J dropped 1; count of bases not matched to a gene: 2. This clone is a singleton in its sample. Everyone who took part was about 18 to 90 years old, and they came from about two dozen US areas. Here immunoSEQ multiplex PCR was the method, and the copy in TCRdb shows in-frame clones only, minus some. Here the sample spans approximately 470,000 clones, 87% being singletons. This sequence originates from a young woman who had recovered from COVID-19. The gene calls are TRBV28 and TRBJ1-3; 7 bases map to TRBD1. Sequenced material: PBMCs or T cells enriched from blood (not recorded which). CDR3 nucleotides: TGTGCCAGCAGTCAACAGGGGTCTGGAAACACCATATATTTT. This gives the protein CASSQQGSGNTIYF.